The text below deals with one T cell receptor beta chain. Its antigen is currently unknown. Germline and junction disagree at one end, which may indicate a read error. The sample is drawn from a study of T cells in Graves' hyperthyroidism and ophthalmopathy. Whole-study findings and limits: Before onset, by a median of 6.5 months, the model predicted ophthalmopathy.

Each patient was aged 18 to 65 and had newly diagnosed hyperthyroidism of under 2 months' duration. Amplified TCR beta CDR3 regions derived from RNA transcripts. HTBI primers were the set used in a first-round RT-PCR of the TCR CDR3. TCRdb re-called the multiplex PCR reads through MiXCR, storing one row per CDR3 protein. Of 750,000 to 950,000 distinct CDR3 sequences in the sample, 35% to 45% were seen once. Germline assignment: CDR1 SEHNR and CDR2 FQNEAQ (reference sequence). The CDR3 runs to 15 residues. The chain has TRBV7-9 and TRBJ2-7, with D possibly matching TRBD2 (5 bases). This clonotype was sampled from a man aged 18 to 29 with Graves' hyperthyroidism. The specimen was blood. CDR3 amino acids: CASSQEYSALNEQYF. CDR3 coding DNA: TGCGCCAGCAGCCAAGAATATAGCGCTTTGAACGAGCAGTACTTC.